This TCR beta chain was obtained from a study of blood T cells in healthy people across ages (dated by TCRdb to between 2014 and 2017). About the full investigation: In model experiments, template switching captured roughly one uniquely barcoded TCR beta cDNA molecule for every two T cells. To track age-related changes in TCR beta repertoire diversity, the study relied on deep sequencing normalized with unique cDNA molecular identifiers. Donors were grouped into four age groups: young (average about 15 years), middle-aged (less than 40), aged (around 66) and long-lived (around 80). To avoid experimental bias, donors of different ages were randomly spread across the sequencing lanes. Two additional independent replicas of 1 million unique cDNA reads from the same blood draw were analyzed for two donors (one aged 18 to 30 and one aged 80 or older).

This clonotype was seen more than once but under ten times. Its specific antigen is unknown. Base quality data are lacking; no much larger clone is found one base away. The research as a whole found: Conclusive comparison of naive and antigen-experienced compartments was prevented by the profiling of bulk unsorted PBMCs. Estimates of total diversity based on one million sequenced T cells were regarded as lower bounds and as underestimates. Observed TCR beta diversity per million T cells fell roughly linearly with age, and a significant reduction was already apparent by age roughly 41. Compared with the aged group, the long-lived group had more naive CD4+ T cells, fewer expanded clones and increased TCR diversity, a pattern suggesting age selection. Donor CMV infection status was unknown, potentially confounding age-related changes in expanded clonotypes. A strong correlation was found between observed TCR beta diversity and the percentage of naive T cells measured by flow cytometry.

The 39 donors, aged about 6 to 100 years, were systemically healthy Caucasian individuals from Russia. Each donor gave 8.5 to 10 milliliters of peripheral blood, collected into EDTA-treated Vacutainer tubes. Ficoll-Paque density-gradient centrifugation was used to isolate PBMCs, with at least 6.5 million per sample. Trizol reagent was used to extract total RNA from PBMCs, with at least 5.5 micrograms per sample. For every donor, flow cytometry on a PBMC aliquot measured the percentage of naive CD45RAhigh/CD27high T cells. The library was generated by 5' RACE. The sequencer listed for this sample is Illumina HiSeq 2500. A second PCR of 7 to 11 cycles was performed with a sample-barcoded 5' primer and a J-beta primer mix. Each TCR beta cDNA molecule received a unique molecular identifier from a template-switch 5' adaptor carrying 12 random nucleotides. Each sample yielded at least 3 million CDR3-containing paired-end reads. The Mint cDNA synthesis kit, primed by a TRBC-specific oligonucleotide, was used to synthesize first-strand cDNA from all RNA. Following uracil-DNA glycosylase treatment, all cDNA underwent a first 18-cycle PCR with the universal primers M1SS and BC2_uni_R. In the paper's pipeline: For normalization, 1 million high-quality reads were randomly selected from each sample, with every read carrying a distinct molecular identifier. Reads sharing molecular identifiers were discarded rather than binned into consensus sequences. MiTCR, run with a Q25 quality threshold and the strictest error-elimination algorithm, handled CDR3 identification, clonotype clustering and error correction. Lower-bound total TCR beta diversity was estimated with a nonparametric unseen species model using Euler transformation. TCRdb cleaned the public reads at Q25 with fastp, built clones with MiXCR and kept in-frame beta chains. Identical CDR3 protein sequences are pooled into one entry, listed with their most common genes and DNA. The V and J calls follow TCRdb's processing rather than the paper's. The table for this sample lists 650,000 to 700,000 distinct CDR3 sequences; roughly half of them were counted only once. Clones ranked in the top ten supply about 13% of the sample.

The germline V gene yields SGHVS for CDR1 and FQNEAQ for CDR2. The CDR3, cysteine through phenylalanine, is 15 amino acids long. Of all the DNA, just the CDR3 is kept, 45 bases in frame from base 1. From V the trimming removes 4 bases and from J it removes 3 bases, while the gene matches leave 3 bases of the junction unaccounted for. Recombination joined TRBV7-8 with TRBJ2-3, with 11 bases aligning to TRBD1. Specimen: blood. The clonotype was recovered from a woman at least 80 years old in good health. Here is the DNA: TGTGCCAGCAGCTCCGGACAGGGGGCAACAGATACGCAGTATTTT. This encodes CASSSGQGATDTQYF.